This TCR beta chain was sequenced for a study of blood T cell repertoires in COVID-19. Study overall: Donors in the United States, Italy and Spain gave samples during acute or convalescent COVID-19. T cells, B-cell-depleted T cells, or PBMCs supplied cDNA or gDNA.

This clone was recorded a few times. J gave up 5 bases and V 6 bases, and 2 bases lay outside the gene matches. This CDR3 contains 13 residues. Germline V gives CDR1 SGHRS, CDR2 YFSETQ. In the original processing: The authors estimated nucleated cell counts from reference gene primer amplification. TCRdb's table, derived via immunoSEQ multiplex PCR, lists solely in-frame clones and lacks some. From that table come the V and J calls and clone size; the DNA was used to work out D and trimming. Altogether about 99,000 clones are present, more than 75% being singletons, with the ten largest covering roughly 15%.

The sequence derives from a man aged 45-60 years with acute or convalescent COVID-19. The sequencing sample was made of peripheral blood. The rearrangement joins TRBV5-1 to TRBJ1-6; the match to TRBD1 covers 7 bases. CDR3 region: CASTDRDNSPLHF. Written as DNA, the CDR3 is TGCGCCAGCACCGACAGGGATAATTCACCCCTCCACTTT.